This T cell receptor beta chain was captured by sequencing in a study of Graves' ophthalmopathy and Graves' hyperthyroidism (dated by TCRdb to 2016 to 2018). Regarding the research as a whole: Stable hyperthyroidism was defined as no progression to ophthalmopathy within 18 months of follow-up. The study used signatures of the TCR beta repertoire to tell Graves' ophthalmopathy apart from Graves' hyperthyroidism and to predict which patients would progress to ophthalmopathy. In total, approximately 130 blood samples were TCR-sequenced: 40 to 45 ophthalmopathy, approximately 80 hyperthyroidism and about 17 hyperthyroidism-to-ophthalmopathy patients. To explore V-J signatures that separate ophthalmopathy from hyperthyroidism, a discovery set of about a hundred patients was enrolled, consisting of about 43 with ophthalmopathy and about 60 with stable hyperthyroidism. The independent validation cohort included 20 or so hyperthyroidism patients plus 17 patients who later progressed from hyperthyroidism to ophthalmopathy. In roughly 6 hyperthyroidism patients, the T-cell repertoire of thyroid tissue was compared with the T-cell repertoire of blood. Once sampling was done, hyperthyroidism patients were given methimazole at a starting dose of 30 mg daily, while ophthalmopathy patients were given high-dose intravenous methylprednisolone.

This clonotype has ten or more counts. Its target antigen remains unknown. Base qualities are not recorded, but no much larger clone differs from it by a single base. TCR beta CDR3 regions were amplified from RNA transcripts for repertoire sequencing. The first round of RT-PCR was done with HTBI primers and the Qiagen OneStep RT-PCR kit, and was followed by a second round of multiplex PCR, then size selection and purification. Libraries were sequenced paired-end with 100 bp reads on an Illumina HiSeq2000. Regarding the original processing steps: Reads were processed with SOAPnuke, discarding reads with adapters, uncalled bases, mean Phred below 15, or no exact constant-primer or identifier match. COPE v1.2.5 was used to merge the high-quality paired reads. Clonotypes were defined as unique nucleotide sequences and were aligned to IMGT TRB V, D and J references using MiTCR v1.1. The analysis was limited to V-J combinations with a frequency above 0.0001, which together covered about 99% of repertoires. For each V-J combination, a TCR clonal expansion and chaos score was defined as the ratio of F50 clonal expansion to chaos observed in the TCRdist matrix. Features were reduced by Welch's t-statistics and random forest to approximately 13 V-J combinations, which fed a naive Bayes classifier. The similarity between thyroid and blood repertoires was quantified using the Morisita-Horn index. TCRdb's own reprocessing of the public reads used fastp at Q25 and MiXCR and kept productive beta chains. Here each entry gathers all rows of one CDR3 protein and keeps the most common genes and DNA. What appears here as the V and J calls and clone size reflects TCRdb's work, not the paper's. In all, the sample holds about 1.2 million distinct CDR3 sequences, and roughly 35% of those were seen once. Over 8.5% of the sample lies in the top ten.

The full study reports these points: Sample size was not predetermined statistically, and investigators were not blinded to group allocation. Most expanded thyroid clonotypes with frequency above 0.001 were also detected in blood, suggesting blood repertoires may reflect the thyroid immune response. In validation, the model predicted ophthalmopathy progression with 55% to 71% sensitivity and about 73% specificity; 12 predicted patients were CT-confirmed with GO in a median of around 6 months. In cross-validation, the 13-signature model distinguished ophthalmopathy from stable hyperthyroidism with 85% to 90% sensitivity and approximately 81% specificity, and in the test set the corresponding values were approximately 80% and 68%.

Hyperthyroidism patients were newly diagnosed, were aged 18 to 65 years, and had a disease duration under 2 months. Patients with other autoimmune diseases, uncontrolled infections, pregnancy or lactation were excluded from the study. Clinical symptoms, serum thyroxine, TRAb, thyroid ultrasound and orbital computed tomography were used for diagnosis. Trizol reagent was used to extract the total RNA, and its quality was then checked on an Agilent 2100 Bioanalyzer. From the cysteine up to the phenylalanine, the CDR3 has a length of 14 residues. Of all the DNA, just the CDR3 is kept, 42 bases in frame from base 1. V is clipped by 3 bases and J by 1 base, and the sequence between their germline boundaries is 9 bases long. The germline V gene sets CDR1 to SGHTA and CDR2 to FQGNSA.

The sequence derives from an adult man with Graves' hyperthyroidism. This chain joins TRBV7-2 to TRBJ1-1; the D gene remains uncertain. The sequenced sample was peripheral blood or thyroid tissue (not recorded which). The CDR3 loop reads CASSFPDTNTEAFF. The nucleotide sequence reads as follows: TGTGCCAGCAGCTTCCCCGACACGAACACTGAAGCTTTCTTT.